These 31 T cell receptor beta chains share one sample of origin, sequenced in a study of T cell changes during pregnancy in multiple sclerosis. The assay was immunoSEQ multiplex PCR, and TCRdb's table has in-frame clones only and misses some. Of 90,000 to 120,000 clones listed, roughly nine tenths are singletons. Specimen: peripheral blood, collected in the second trimester of pregnancy. These receptors came from a female donor with multiple sclerosis, enrolled in a pregnancy study.

The CDR3 nucleotides are TGCGCCAGCAGATGGGGACTAGCGGGAGATAAGGGGAATGAGCAGTTCTTC. Translated: CASRWGLAGDKGNEQFF. The chain uses TRBV4-1 and TRBJ2-1, with 14 bases aligning to TRBD2. The CDR3 extends over 17 amino acids. The ends lost 6 bases at V and 7 bases at J; junction bases unmatched: 11. Germline values: CDR1 MGHRA, CDR2 YSYEKL.

This clone was seen just once. J is TRBJ2-2 and V is TRBV11-3, with 8 bases fitting TRBD1. Germline V lookup: CDR1 SGHNT, CDR2 YENEEA. Trimming took 4 bases from V and 1 from J; bases not matched to a gene: 5. CDR3 length: 16 amino acids. The CDR3 here is CASSSRTGGNTGELFF. The CDR3 DNA follows: TGTGCCAGCAGCTCCCGCACAGGGGGGAACACCGGGGAGCTGTTTTTT. The full variable domain, rest sourced from reference TRBV11-3 and TRBJ2-2, is EAGVVQSPRYKIIEKKQPVAFWCNPISGHNTLYWYLQNLGQGPELLIRYENEEAVDDSQLPKDRFSAERLKGVDSTLKIQPAELGDSAVYLCASSSRTGGNTGELFFGEGSRLTVL.

The chain couples TRBV2 to TRBJ2-7; the match to TRBD1 covers 11 bases. J lost 6 bases, V lost 5 bases, and 3 bases had no gene match. Germline CDR1 is SNHLY and CDR2 is FYNNEI. This CDR3 spans 13 amino acids. The CDR3 protein is CASSLDRGREQYF. CDR3 sequence (DNA): TGTGCCAGCAGTCTGGACAGGGGGCGCGAGCAGTACTTC.

This chain uses TRBV11-2 with TRBJ2-2; 7 positions match TRBD2. V lost 1 base, J lost 2 bases, and 7 bases stayed unmatched. CDR1 is SGHAT, CDR2 FQNNGV, per germline. The CDR3 contains 17 residues. The CDR3 spells CASSLVGGGSNTGELFF. DNA for the CDR3: TGTGCCAGCAGCTTAGTCGGCGGCGGGAGTAACACCGGGGAGCTGTTTTTT. Full variable domain (remainder filled in from reference TRBV11-2 and TRBJ2-2): EAGVAQSPRYKIIEKRQSVAFWCNPISGHATLYWYQQILGQGPKLLIQFQNNGVVDDSQLPKDRFSAERLKGVDSTLKIQPAKLEDSAVYLCASSLVGGGSNTGELFFGEGSRLTVL.

This clone was counted once. The V gene is TRBV2, the J gene TRBJ2-1, with 10 bases aligning to TRBD2. The germline gives CDR1 SNHLY, CDR2 FYNNEI. The CDR3 spans 16 residues. Trimming cost V 6 bases and J 0 bases; bases outside gene matches: 5. CDR3 residues: CASRVLAGSSYNEQFF. DNA for the CDR3: TGTGCCAGCAGAGTACTAGCGGGGAGCTCCTACAATGAGCAGTTCTTC.

V and J are TRBV30 and TRBJ2-1; 15 bases align to TRBD2. V trimming: 1 base; J trimming: 9 bases; junction bases outside the gene matches: 10. The germline gives CDR1 GTSNPN, CDR2 SVGIG (reference sequence). The CDR3 extends over 17 amino acids. This CDR3 is CAWSGRTSGRASGEQFF. DNA for the CDR3: TGTGCCTGGAGTGGAAGGACTAGCGGGAGGGCCAGCGGTGAGCAGTTCTTC.

This clone was counted once. V and J are TRBV5-5 and TRBJ1-2; 10 bases are shared with TRBD1. The CDR3 consists of 14 residues. V was pared by 4 bases and J by 3 bases, with 3 bases of the junction left unmatched. Germline CDR1 SGHKS, CDR2 YYEKEE (reference sequence). CDR3 nucleotides: TGTGCCAGCAGCAAAGGACAGGGGGACTATGGCTACACCTTC. It yields the protein CASSKGQGDYGYTF.

The chain is built from TRBV6-4 and TRBJ1-3, with 7 bases matching TRBD1. The V and J ends lost 2 bases and 1 base, in that order; junction bases with no gene match: 5. In germline, CDR1 is MRHNA, CDR2 SNTAGT. CDR3 size: 16 residues. As DNA, the CDR3 is TGTGCCAGCAGTGACCCCATGGACAGGTCTGGAAACACCATATATTTT. As protein: CASSDPMDRSGNTIYF.

This clone was seen just once. V gene TRBV2 combines with J gene TRBJ2-1; 10 bases align to TRBD1. Germline CDR1 is SNHLY and CDR2 is FYNNEI. V lost 5 bases, J lost 6 bases, and 10 bases stayed unmatched. This CDR3 is 16 amino acids long. Here the CDR3 reads CASSPWGTGVGNEQFF. CDR3 nucleotides: TGTGCCAGCAGTCCCTGGGGGACAGGGGTGGGCAATGAGCAGTTCTTC. The full variable domain, rest sourced from reference TRBV2 and TRBJ2-1, is EPEVTQTPSHQVTQMGQEVILRCVPISNHLYFYWYRQILGQKVEFLVSFYNNEISEKSEIFDDQFSVERPDGSNFTLKIRSTKLEDSAMYFCASSPWGTGVGNEQFFGPGTRLTVL.

This chain joins TRBV5-5 and TRBJ2-1; weak D call: TRBD2 (6 bases). CDR3 size: 15 residues. The V end lost 0 bases, the J end lost 6 bases, and 13 bases lay between the germline ends. The germline gives CDR1 SGHKS, CDR2 YYEKEE (reference sequence). The CDR3 sequence: CASSLVSGVFNEQFF. In DNA form, the CDR3 reads TGTGCCAGCAGCTTGGTTAGCGGAGTCTTCAATGAGCAGTTCTTC.

This sequence joins TRBV2 and TRBJ2-5; tentative D call: TRBD1 (6 bases). Germline V gene sequence: CDR1 SNHLY, CDR2 FYNNEI. Trimming shortened V by 8 bases and J by 4 bases, and 23 bases separated the two germline ends. CDR3 length: 16 amino acids. For the CDR3, the DNA is TGTGCCAGCGGGCCCTCCTCATTTTGGGGGCGAGAGACCCAGTACTTC. Translated: CASGPSSFWGRETQYF.

The chain uses TRBV7-2 and TRBJ2-1; TRBD2 might be the D (6 bases). The CDR3 is made up of 15 amino acids. Germline loops: CDR1 SGHTA, CDR2 FQGNSA. The V and J ends lost 4 bases and 5 bases respectively, with 15 bases between them. CDR3 DNA sequence: TGTGCCAGCAGCTCCCAGGGCGGGGAAAACAATGAGCAGTTCTTC. Encoded protein: CASSSQGGENNEQFF.

V gene TRBV27 combines with J gene TRBJ2-7; possibly TRBD2 for D (7 bases). V lost 4 bases, J lost 3 bases, and 28 bases lay in between. The CDR3 totals 19 residues. The V gene's germline CDR1 is MNHEY and CDR2 SMNVEV (reference sequence). In DNA form, the CDR3 reads TGTGCCAGCAGTTCAAATATGGGGGGGATAAGGACAGCGAGCTACGAGCAGTACTTC. This codes for CASSSNMGGIRTASYEQYF.

The V gene is TRBV30, the J gene TRBJ2-7; 8 bases map to TRBD1. Germline V gene data show CDR1 as GTSNPN and CDR2 as SVGIG (reference sequence). V lost 3 bases and J lost 6; bases outside the gene matches: 10. CDR3 length: 14 residues. The CDR3 DNA reads as TGTGCCTGGAGCGACTCATACAGGGGGTTCGAGCAGTACTTC. Its protein product is CAWSDSYRGFEQYF.

This chain connects TRBV4-2 to TRBJ2-7; 10 bases fit TRBD2. Unmatched junction bases numbered 0, after V lost 4 bases and J lost 0 bases. Germline V gene sequence: CDR1 LGHNA, CDR2 YNFKEQ. CDR3 length: 14 amino acids. CDR3 nucleotide sequence: TGTGCCAGCAGCCCTAGCGGGAGCTCCTACGAGCAGTACTTC. It encodes CASSPSGSSYEQYF.

The chain is built from TRBV11-2 and TRBJ2-3, with 8 bases that match TRBD1. The CDR3 loop spans 14 amino acids. V was clipped by 4 bases and J by 4 bases; unmatched bases: 4. Germline CDR1 reads SGHAT; CDR2 reads FQNNGV. The CDR3 DNA reads as TGTGCCAGCAGCTCCGACAGGGGACCAGATACGCAGTATTTT. It encodes CASSSDRGPDTQYF.

The V call is TRBV7-9, the J call TRBJ1-5, with a tentative D call TRBD1 (5 bases). CDR1 and CDR2 (germline): SEHNR, FQNEAQ (reference sequence). The V end lost 0 bases, the J end lost 7 bases, and 7 bases lay between the germline ends. The CDR3 is made up of 13 amino acids. Here the CDR3 DNA reads TGTGCCAGCAGCTTAGCAGGGGCCCAGCCCCAGCATTTT. This gives the protein CASSLAGAQPQHF.

This chain connects TRBV27 to TRBJ2-7; TRBD1 agrees at 9 bases. Trimming took 5 bases from V and 6 from J; bases not matched to a gene: 14. Germline CDR1 reads MNHEY; CDR2 reads SMNVEV (reference sequence). This CDR3 is built from 16 residues. CDR3 sequence: CASSPITGTGLREQYF. The CDR3, as DNA: TGTGCCAGCAGTCCGATAACCGGGACAGGGTTGCGCGAGCAGTACTTC.

A single count supports this clone. The chain couples TRBV5-1 to TRBJ2-5, with 15 bases lining up with TRBD2. V was clipped by 4 bases and J by 5 bases; unmatched bases: 6. Germline-derived CDR1 and CDR2 are SGHRS and YFSETQ. The CDR3 is 16 residues long. In nucleotides, the CDR3 is TGCGCCAGCAGCCCGGGACTAGCGGGAGGTGGGGAGACCCAGTACTTC. Amino acids: CASSPGLAGGGETQYF.

The chain combines TRBV6-1 with TRBJ2-7; 9 bases map to TRBD1. V was clipped by 1 base and J by 5 bases; unmatched bases: 6. CDR1 MNHNS and CDR2 SASEGT come from the germline V gene. This CDR3 is built from 15 residues. The CDR3 here is CASSEGTGVPNEQYF. For the CDR3, the DNA is TGTGCCAGCAGTGAAGGGACAGGGGTCCCGAACGAGCAGTACTTC.

The chain uses TRBV27 and TRBJ2-5; TRBD2 agrees at 9 bases. With V trimmed by 7 bases and J by 3 bases, 6 bases remained unmatched. The germline V gene encodes CDR1 MNHEY and CDR2 SMNVEV (reference sequence). The CDR3 is made up of 14 amino acids. The CDR3 loop is CASTVSGRKETQYF. In DNA form, the CDR3 reads TGTGCCAGCACCGTTAGCGGGAGAAAAGAGACCCAGTACTTC.

This chain links TRBV7-7 with TRBJ1-4; 9 positions agree with TRBD1. Germline V gene data show CDR1 as SSHAT and CDR2 as FNYEAQ (reference sequence). V dropped 1 base and J dropped 6; count of bases not matched to a gene: 3. The CDR3 is 15 amino acids. The CDR3 sequence is CASSLGGQGHEKLFF. Written as DNA, the CDR3 is TGTGCCAGCAGCTTAGGAGGACAGGGGCATGAAAAACTGTTTTTT. Using reference TRBV7-7 and TRBJ1-4 for the parts outside the CDR3, the full variable domain is GAGVSQSPRYKVTKRGQDVTLRCDPISSHATLYWYQQALGQGPEFLTYFNYEAQPDKSGLPSDRFSAERPEGSISTLTIQRTEQRDSAMYRCASSLGGQGHEKLFFGSGTQLSVL.

V usage is TRBV18 and J usage is TRBJ2-6; a weak D match, TRBD2 (6 bases). The germline V and J ends were trimmed by 4 bases and 0 bases, with 13 bases remaining between them. This CDR3 has 17 amino acids. CDR1 is KGHSH, CDR2 LQKENI, per germline. CDR3 nucleotides: TGTGCCAGCTCACGGCTCGGGGGAGGCTCTGGGGCCAACGTCCTGACTTTC. This codes for CASSRLGGGSGANVLTF.

This chain links TRBV18 with TRBJ2-7; 7 nucleotides match TRBD1. The V and J ends lost 5 bases and 0 bases, in that order; junction bases with no gene match: 4. The CDR3 sequence is 14 residues long. Germline loops: CDR1 KGHSH, CDR2 LQKENI. CDR3 coding DNA: TGTGCCAGCTCAACCCGGGACAGCTCCTACGAGCAGTACTTC. Residues: CASSTRDSSYEQYF.

The V and J genes are TRBV10-3 and TRBJ2-1, with 7 bases lining up with TRBD1. V shed 6 bases, J shed 2 bases, and the junction held 4 bases outside the gene matches. This CDR3 comprises 14 residues. Germline V CDR1 and CDR2: ENHRY, SYGVKD. CDR3 bases: TGTGCCATCAGAGAGGGGGCCCCCTACAATGAGCAGTTCTTC. Translated, it gives CAIREGAPYNEQFF.

The V and J genes are TRBV5-4 and TRBJ1-2; D ambiguous. Germline CDR1 and CDR2: SGHNT and YYREEE (reference sequence). The CDR3 loop spans 16 amino acids. The V end lost 3 bases, the J end lost 4 bases, and 19 bases lay between the germline ends. This chain's CDR3 is CASSSSPHGSGYGYTF. The CDR3 region has the DNA TGTGCCAGCAGCTCCTCCCCCCACGGGAGTGGCTATGGCTACACCTTC.

Only a few counts were recorded for this clone. V is TRBV9 and J is TRBJ2-1; 10 nucleotides agree with TRBD2. This CDR3 has 16 amino acids. V was pared by 4 bases and J by 3 bases, with 7 bases of the junction left unmatched. Looked up from germline, CDR1 is SGDLS and CDR2 is YYNGEE. CDR3 residues: CASSPLAGVLYNEQFF. In nucleotides, the CDR3 is TGTGCCAGCAGCCCCCTAGCGGGGGTCCTCTACAATGAGCAGTTCTTC.

This clone was observed a few times. This chain connects TRBV5-1 to TRBJ1-1, with D hard to call. From germline, CDR1 is SGHRS and CDR2 YFSETQ. This CDR3 has 15 amino acids. The ends were cut back, 4 bases at V and 0 bases at J, with 13 bases in the middle. The CDR3 sequence is CASSKGGQMNTEAFF. DNA for the CDR3: TGCGCCAGCAGCAAAGGAGGGCAGATGAACACTGAAGCTTTCTTT.

V is TRBV27 and J is TRBJ2-7, with D possibly matching TRBD2 (7 bases). In germline, CDR1 is MNHEY, CDR2 SMNVEV (reference sequence). The CDR3 has 13 residues. Trimming took off 6 bases at V and 5 bases at J, with 14 bases between the two ends. CDR3 in amino acids: CASRTSGGHEQYF. As DNA, the CDR3 is TGTGCCAGCAGGACCTCGGGGGGCCACGAGCAGTACTTC.

This chain connects TRBV5-6 to TRBJ2-7, with D uncertain. V was clipped by 4 bases and J by 0 bases, with 14 bases between them. This CDR3 region has 15 residues. The germline gives CDR1 SGHDT, CDR2 YYEEEE. CDR3 nucleotide sequence: TGTGCCAGCAGCCGGGTGGATTCCAACTCCTACGAGCAGTACTTC. Its translation: CASSRVDSNSYEQYF.

V usage is TRBV7-8 and J usage is TRBJ2-2; possible D gene TRBD2, 6 bases. CDR3 length equals 18 residues. Germline assignment: CDR1 SGHVS and CDR2 FQNEAQ. V was cut by 2 bases and J by 0 bases, with 16 bases left in between. CDR3 loop: CASSLRRGATTNTGELFF. The CDR3 nucleotides are TGTGCCAGCAGCTTAAGGCGGGGTGCGACAACGAACACCGGGGAGCTGTTTTTT. Based on the CDR3 plus reference TRBV7-8 and TRBJ2-2, the full variable domain is GAGVSQSPRYKVAKRGQDVALRCDPISGHVSLFWYQQALGQGPEFLTYFQNEAQLDKSGLPSDRFFAERPEGSVSTLKIQRTQQEDSAVYLCASSLRRGATTNTGELFFGEGSRLTVL.